The 7 T cell receptor beta chains presented below share a single source sample, sequenced in a study of T-cell memory formation after mild COVID-19. TCRdb ran MiXCR on the 5' RACE reads and lists one entry per CDR3 protein. The profile covers roughly 560,000 distinct CDR3 sequences, with approximately 20% appearing a single time and 9.5% to 15% taken by the ten largest. The source material was PBMCs or a T cell subset sorted from them (not recorded which). These receptors originate from an adult woman who had mild COVID-19 (a few samples of this study predate the infection). Cell type and time point are not known.

This chain joins TRBV6-1 and TRBJ2-3, with 8 bases identical to TRBD2. CDR3 length: 15 amino acids. Germline CDR1 reads MNHNS; CDR2 reads SASEGT. The junction had 6 bases not matched to a gene; V was cut back by 3 bases and J by 4 bases. Here the CDR3 DNA reads TGTGCCAGCAGTGACCCCAGCGGGAGATCAGATACGCAGTATTTT. Protein sequence: CASSDPSGRSDTQYF.

This clonotype was observed a handful of times. The chain links TRBV19 to TRBJ1-2; 7 bases map to TRBD1. CDR3 length: 14 residues. J was trimmed by 2 bases and V by 7 bases; bases with no gene match: 7. Germline V CDR1 and CDR2: LNHDA, SQIVND (reference sequence). The CDR3 reads CASIGRGRNYGYTF. In DNA, the CDR3 is TGTGCCAGTATCGGCAGGGGGAGAAACTATGGCTACACCTTC. Variable domain in full (rest from reference TRBV19 and TRBJ1-2): DGGITQSPKYLFRKEGQNVTLSCEQNLNHDAMYWYRQDPGQGLRLIYYSQIVNDFQKGDIAEGYSVSREKKESFPLTVTSAQKNPTAFYLCASIGRGRNYGYTFGSGTRLTVV.

This clonotype was observed a handful of times. V usage is TRBV20-1 and J usage is TRBJ1-4, with D tentatively TRBD1 (5 bases). Trimming shortened V by 6 bases and J by 7 bases, and 18 bases separated the two germline ends. This CDR3 is built from 14 residues. Germline-derived CDR1 and CDR2 are DFQATT and SNEGSKA (reference sequence). This CDR3 is CSAPGRRVGEKLFF. For the CDR3, the DNA is TGCAGTGCCCCCGGCCGCAGGGTGGGTGAAAAACTGTTTTTT.

The chain has TRBV29-1 and TRBJ2-5; the match to TRBD1 covers 11 bases. The length of the CDR3 is 17 residues. Trimming removed 8 bases from V and 0 bases from J; junction bases left unmatched: 14. Germline V gives CDR1 SQVTM, CDR2 ANQGSEA. The CDR3 nucleotides are TGCAGCATCCGGGACAGGGGGGTAACCCCGTACCAAGAGACCCAGTACTTC. Protein product: CSIRDRGVTPYQETQYF.

V is TRBV5-1 and J is TRBJ2-1; 8 bases line up with TRBD1. Trimming removed 0 bases from V and 8 bases from J; junction bases left unmatched: 4. CDR1 is SGHRS, CDR2 YFSETQ, per germline. There are 14 residues in the CDR3. The CDR3 protein is CASSLETGADEQFF. The CDR3 region has the DNA TGCGCCAGCAGCTTGGAGACAGGGGCGGATGAGCAGTTCTTC.

The table lists this clonotype with many counts. V is TRBV7-9 and J is TRBJ1-1, with D unresolved. The CDR3 is 13 residues long. The V and J ends lost 2 bases and 4 bases respectively, with 8 bases between them. CDR1 is SEHNR, CDR2 FQNEAQ, per germline (reference sequence). In nucleotides, the CDR3 is TGTGCCAGCAGCTTAATAGGGCCCACTGAAGCTTTCTTT. Protein product: CASSLIGPTEAFF.

The V and J genes are TRBV7-2 and TRBJ2-7, with TRBD2 as a possible D gene (6 bases). The germline V gene has CDR1 SGHTA and CDR2 FQGNSA. CDR3 length: 14 residues. The V end was cut by 2 bases, the J end by 2 bases, with 10 bases between. The CDR3 region is CASSLPGEAYEQYF. The CDR3 DNA sequence: TGTGCCAGCAGCTTACCGGGGGAGGCCTACGAGCAGTACTTC.